This T cell receptor beta chain emerged from a study of vaccination and CD4 T cells after COVID-19. Overall study context: Convalescent donors were composed of six males and four females, of whom two were Hispanic.

The treatment is: approximately nine-day PBMC culture with coronavirus spike peptide pools or control peptides (ViraFEST assay). Sequencing of cultured CD4+ T cell DNA used the Oncomine TCR Beta short-read assay. TCRdb reprocessed the PCR reads with MiXCR, giving one entry per CDR3 protein. The table shows around 16,000 distinct CDR3 sequences, with less than 60% occurring only once. The CDR3 covers 16 residues. J was trimmed by 8 bases and V by 0 bases; bases with no gene match: 5. Germline-derived CDR1 and CDR2 are LNHNV and YYDKDF (reference sequence). This clonotype was seen only a few times. Its matching antigen is unknown.

V gene TRBV15 combines with J gene TRBJ2-1; 12 nucleotides agree with TRBD1. The sequenced sample consisted of CD4+ T cells from blood, cultured in vitro. The sequence was collected from a human donor who had recovered from COVID-19. The CDR3: CATSRDSGTGGDEQFF. The CDR3 DNA is TGTGCCACCAGCAGAGATTCCGGGACAGGGGGCGATGAGCAGTTCTTC.